Presented here are 28 T cell receptor beta chains from one specimen sequenced in a study of blood T cell repertoires in COVID-19 (TCRdb year 2020). Library generation was performed with the immunoSEQ multiplex PCR assay. Held by TCRdb, this immuneACCESS table contains in-frame sequences only and omits some clones. Under half of the omission traces to an unresolved V gene where checked; the cause of the rest is unknown. The sample yields about 260,000 clones; 88% were counted once. Clones ranked in the top ten supply approximately 10% of the sample. Specimen: peripheral blood. The receptors were sampled from a woman in her thirties with COVID-19, enrolled during active disease.

This chain uses TRBV4-2 with TRBJ2-2; no reliable D call. Trimming removed 0 bases from V and 4 bases from J, with 15 bases in between. Germline CDR1 and CDR2: LGHNA and YNFKEQ. The CDR3 length is 17 residues. CDR3 region: CASSQDPLIVSTGELFF. In nucleotides, the CDR3 is TGTGCCAGCAGCCAAGATCCCCTAATAGTAAGCACCGGGGAGCTGTTTTTT.

This clone was picked up one time. The CDR3 DNA reads as TGTGCCTGGAGTGTATCTGCGGGAGATATTAATGAGCAGTTCTTC. Translation: CAWSVSAGDINEQFF. J is TRBJ2-1 and V is TRBV30; TRBD2 matches at 7 bases. The CDR3 has 15 residues. With V trimmed by 0 bases and J by 7 bases, 9 bases remained unmatched. Germline CDR1 is GTSNPN and CDR2 is SVGIG (reference sequence).

CDR3 sequence: CASSLLAARPYEQYF. The CDR3 DNA reads as TGTGCCAGCAGTTTACTAGCGGCCCGCCCCTACGAGCAGTACTTC. The V and J genes are TRBV6-5 and TRBJ2-7, with 8 bases identical to TRBD2. CDR1 and CDR2 (germline): MNHEY, SVGAGI. The V and J ends lost 4 bases and 2 bases, in that order; junction bases with no gene match: 7. The CDR3 is 15 residues long.

The rearrangement links TRBV6-5 to TRBJ1-3, with 8 bases lining up with TRBD1. The J segment lost 6 bases and the V segment lost 5 bases, leaving 9 bases of the junction unmatched. Germline CDR1 MNHEY, CDR2 SVGAGI. The CDR3 covers 15 residues. In DNA, the CDR3 is TGTGCCAGCAGTCAAACGGGGACAGGATTAAACACCATATATTTT. Protein sequence: CASSQTGTGLNTIYF.

V gene TRBV27 combines with J gene TRBJ1-5, with TRBD1 as a possible D gene (6 bases). This CDR3 has 17 residues. CDR1 MNHEY and CDR2 SMNVEV come from the germline V gene (reference sequence). Trimming stripped 2 bases from V and 0 bases from J, with 14 bases between. The CDR3 coding sequence is TGTGCCAGCAGTTTAACAGGGAACGCCTATAGCAATCAGCCCCAGCATTTT. This translates into CASSLTGNAYSNQPQHF.

The rearrangement links TRBV7-2 to TRBJ2-7; D is perhaps TRBD2 (5 bases). The CDR3 has 15 amino acids. Trimming stripped 3 bases from V and 2 bases from J, with 14 bases between. Looked up from germline, CDR1 is SGHTA and CDR2 is FQGNSA. The CDR3 DNA sequence: TGTGCCAGCAGCTTGGATGGCGGGCCTCCCTACGAGCAGTACTTC. Its translation is CASSLDGGPPYEQYF.

The genes are TRBV9 and TRBJ2-1; D is possibly TRBD2 (6 bases). This CDR3 has 13 residues. V lost 0 bases and J 10 bases, leaving 11 bases between the germline ends. The germline V gene has CDR1 SGDLS and CDR2 YYNGEE. The CDR3, as DNA: TGTGCCAGCAGCGTAGTAGAGGGGAGGGAGCAGTTCTTC. Its translation: CASSVVEGREQFF.

The chain has TRBV28 and TRBJ1-2; TRBD1 is a possible D gene (6 bases). Per germline, CDR1 MDHEN and CDR2 SYDVKM. The CDR3 length is 14 residues. V was trimmed by 6 bases and J by 4 bases, leaving 15 bases between them. The CDR3 spells CASSSRGGGYGYTF. CDR3 coding DNA: TGTGCCAGCAGCTCTAGGGGGGGTGGCTATGGCTACACCTTC.

Comments on this clone: The same CDR3 is also encoded by other DNA sequences in this sample. The chain couples TRBV14 to TRBJ2-3; possibly TRBD2 for D (5 bases). Trimming stripped 0 bases from V and 5 bases from J, with 6 bases between. In germline, CDR1 is SGHDN, CDR2 FVKESK. There are 13 residues in the CDR3. The CDR3 reads CASSQDRGDTQYF. As DNA, the CDR3 is TGTGCCAGCAGCCAAGATCGGGGAGATACGCAGTATTTT.

J is TRBJ2-1 and V is TRBV6-5, with 10 bases fitting TRBD2. This CDR3 comprises 15 residues. Unmatched junction bases numbered 8, after V lost 7 bases and J lost 5 bases. Germline V CDR1 and CDR2: MNHEY, SVGAGI. CDR3 DNA: TGTGCCAGCACCCTTAGCGGGAGGAGCCACAATGAGCAGTTCTTC. The encoded protein is CASTLSGRSHNEQFF.

This clone is a singleton in its sample. The chain joins TRBV19 to TRBJ1-5; D unresolved. V was pared by 1 base and J by 3 bases, with 13 bases between. Germline assignment: CDR1 LNHDA and CDR2 SQIVND (reference sequence). The CDR3 contains 16 residues. The CDR3: CASSIAAWRDNQPQHF. In DNA form, the CDR3 reads TGTGCCAGTAGTATAGCCGCCTGGCGGGACAATCAGCCCCAGCATTTT.

The CDR3 spells CASSQGKGENTEAFF. CDR3 in DNA: TGCGCCAGCAGCCAAGGGAAAGGGGAGAACACTGAAGCTTTCTTT. The chain is built from TRBV4-1 and TRBJ1-1; weak D call: TRBD1 (5 bases). Trimming left V 1 base short and J 1 base short, with 10 bases between. CDR1 is MGHRA and CDR2 is YSYEKL in the germline V gene. This CDR3 comprises 15 residues.

The V gene is TRBV18, the J gene TRBJ1-6; possible D gene TRBD1, 5 bases. V was shortened by 1 base and J by 7 bases, with 5 bases between the two germline ends. Germline assignment: CDR1 KGHSH and CDR2 LQKENI. CDR3 length: 13 residues. The CDR3 sequence is CASSPQGNSPLHF. DNA for the CDR3: TGTGCCAGCTCACCACAGGGGAATTCACCCCTCCACTTT.

The gene calls are TRBV5-4 and TRBJ2-7; 8 bases fit TRBD1. J was trimmed by 3 bases and V by 0 bases; bases with no gene match: 5. The germline gives CDR1 SGHNT, CDR2 YYREEE (reference sequence). CDR3 size: 15 residues. CDR3 DNA sequence: TGTGCCAGCAGCTTGGGTGGGACAGGTGACTACGAGCAGTACTTC. Protein product: CASSLGGTGDYEQYF.

J is TRBJ1-6 and V is TRBV18; the match to TRBD1 covers 8 bases. The germline V gene has CDR1 KGHSH and CDR2 LQKENI. J was trimmed by 9 bases and V by 5 bases; bases with no gene match: 3. There are 13 residues in the CDR3. Written as DNA, the CDR3 is TGTGCCAGCTCAACCGACAGGGGTTCACCCCTCCACTTT. Translating it yields CASSTDRGSPLHF.

The rearrangement links TRBV13 to TRBJ1-6; 10 bases map to TRBD1. CDR1 is PRHDT and CDR2 is FYEKMQ in the germline V gene (reference sequence). This CDR3 comprises 14 residues. With V trimmed by 5 bases and J by 13 bases, 8 bases remained unmatched. This chain's CDR3 is CASSERTGGMPLHF. CDR3 DNA: TGTGCCAGCAGCGAGAGGACAGGGGGAATGCCCCTCCACTTT.

The V gene is TRBV28, the J gene TRBJ2-5, with 11 bases that match TRBD2. The length of the CDR3 is 18 residues. The V gene end was trimmed by 4 bases and the J gene end by 5 bases; junction bases not matched to a gene: 15. In germline, CDR1 is MDHEN, CDR2 SYDVKM. Written as DNA, the CDR3 is TGTGCCAGCAGTTCCATCCCCGGGGTAGCGGGAGGGGGGGAGACCCAGTACTTC. This sequence encodes CASSSIPGVAGGGETQYF.

V is TRBV28 and J is TRBJ1-4, with D unresolved. V lost 8 bases and J lost 5, with 15 bases in between. The germline CDR1 and CDR2 sequences are MDHEN and SYDVKM. CDR3 length: 14 amino acids. CDR3 bases: TGTGCCAGCTCCCTGGGCCCCTTAAATGAAAAACTGTTTTTT. This codes for CASSLGPLNEKLFF.

This clone appeared a few times. V and J are TRBV10-3 and TRBJ2-1; weak D call: TRBD1 (5 bases). This CDR3 contains 13 residues. V gave up 0 bases and J gave up 8 bases, with 8 bases separating them. Per germline, CDR1 ENHRY and CDR2 SYGVKD. CDR3 DNA: TGTGCCATCAGTGAGTCCCAGGGCTATGAGCAGTTCTTC. Protein: CAISESQGYEQFF.

The sample holds a few counts of this clone. The chain uses TRBV10-2 and TRBJ1-1; TRBD1 matches 9 bases. The CDR3 extends over 14 amino acids. CDR1 is WSHSY, CDR2 SAAADI, per germline. V dropped 7 bases and J dropped 3; count of bases not matched to a gene: 6. This CDR3 is CASTTGGSDTEAFF. The CDR3 DNA reads as TGCGCCAGCACTACAGGGGGCTCGGACACTGAAGCTTTCTTT.

The chain employs TRBV11-2 and TRBJ1-4, with TRBD1 as a possible D gene (5 bases). Deletions cut 5 bases from V and 0 bases from J, with 10 bases between. CDR1 is SGHAT and CDR2 is FQNNGV in the germline V gene. The CDR3 has 15 amino acids. The CDR3 DNA is TGTGCCAGCAGCCCGGGGACTTCAACTAATGAAAAACTGTTTTTT. It codes for CASSPGTSTNEKLFF.

The gene calls are TRBV10-3 and TRBJ2-3; 10 bases are shared with TRBD2. With 3 bases clipped from V and 5 bases from J, the junction kept 5 bases outside the gene matches. Per the germline V gene, CDR1 is ENHRY and CDR2 is SYGVKD. There are 15 residues in the CDR3. In DNA form, the CDR3 reads TGTGCCATCAGTGAAACTAGCGGGATCCAAGATACGCAGTATTTT. Translation: CAISETSGIQDTQYF.

This clone turned up a few times. In the same sample, other DNA sequences code for this CDR3. The chain couples TRBV14 to TRBJ2-5, with D hard to call. V lost 0 bases, J lost 6 bases, and 5 bases lay in between. This CDR3 is 12 amino acids long. Germline lookup yields CDR1 SGHDN and CDR2 FVKESK. The CDR3 protein is CASSQDGQTQYF. DNA of the CDR3: TGTGCCAGCAGCCAAGATGGGCAGACCCAGTACTTC.

V usage is TRBV30 and J usage is TRBJ1-1, with D hard to call. CDR1 is GTSNPN, CDR2 SVGIG, per germline (reference sequence). The CDR3 has 12 residues. V gave up 0 bases and J gave up 5 bases, with 7 bases separating them. The CDR3 DNA follows: TGTGCCTGGAGTGTCCGGTTAACTGAAGCTTTCTTT. Translation gives CAWSVRLTEAFF.

The chain links TRBV27 to TRBJ1-5; D not certain. Germline loops: CDR1 MNHEY, CDR2 SMNVEV (reference sequence). This CDR3 region has 14 residues. V lost 9 bases and J lost 3, with 15 bases in between. In DNA form, the CDR3 reads TGTGCCAGTTCACCAGGTGGGCCCAATCAGCCCCAGCATTTT. Its protein is CASSPGGPNQPQHF.

The chain employs TRBV5-4 and TRBJ1-4; unclear D gene. With 2 bases removed from V and 8 bases from J, the gap between germline ends came to 10 bases. CDR3 size: 13 residues. In germline, CDR1 is SGHNT, CDR2 YYREEE (reference sequence). CDR3 bases: TGTGCCAGCAGCTTACCGAACGGGGAAAAACTGTTTTTT. As protein: CASSLPNGEKLFF.

V is TRBV3-1 (or the pseudogene TRBV3-2) and J is TRBJ1-1; D remains unclear. Trimming left V 3 bases short and J 5 bases short, with 10 bases between. The germline V gene has CDR1 LGHDT and CDR2 YNNKEL (reference sequence). The CDR3 extends over 13 amino acids. CDR3 coding DNA: TGTGCCAGCAGCCAGCTGATCGGGACTGAAGCTTTCTTT. This encodes CASSQLIGTEAFF.

The V gene is TRBV7-2, the J gene TRBJ2-1; 7 bases fit TRBD2. V shed 1 base, J shed 15 bases, and the junction held 6 bases outside the gene matches. In germline, CDR1 is SGHTA, CDR2 FQGNSA. The CDR3 has 12 residues. Here the CDR3 DNA reads TGTGCCAGCAGCTTAGGGGCAGGACTAGGGTTCTTC. Protein sequence: CASSLGAGLGFF.